What follows are 18 T cell receptor beta chains derived from one specimen sequenced in a study of blood T cell repertoires in COVID-19 (TCRdb year 2020). The protocol used for the library was the immunoSEQ multiplex PCR assay. TCRdb took this table from immuneACCESS and kept in-frame rearrangements with V and J called. Such tables lack part of the clones; where checked against another copy, unresolved V genes explain under half of the gap, and the rest is unexplained. For this sample there are tens of thousands of clones; 82% appear just once. Less than 9.5% of the sample is taken by the ten largest. The sequencing sample was made of peripheral blood. Receptor source: a man aged 35 to 55 with acute or convalescent COVID-19.

This chain connects TRBV6-4 to TRBJ2-7; 7 bases are a match to TRBD1. V trimming: 6 bases; J trimming: 0 bases; junction bases outside the gene matches: 20. The germline gives CDR1 MRHNA, CDR2 SNTAGT. The CDR3 runs to 19 residues. The CDR3 DNA is TGTGCCAGCAGGACTCAGACAGGGTACCTGGGACCGAGCTCCTACGAGCAGTACTTC. Translated: CASRTQTGYLGPSSYEQYF.

V usage is TRBV30 and J usage is TRBJ1-2; D is undetermined. This CDR3 has 11 residues. Germline V CDR1 and CDR2: GTSNPN, SVGIG (reference sequence). The V end was cut by 5 bases, the J end by 4 bases, with 8 bases between. The CDR3 bases are TGTGCCTGGGCAGGCTTCTATGGCTACACCTTC. Translating it yields CAWAGFYGYTF. Together with reference TRBV30 and TRBJ1-2, the CDR3 gives the full variable domain: SQTIHQWPATLVQPVGSPLSLECTVEGTSNPNLYWYRQAAGRGLQLLFYSVGIGQISSEVPQNLSASRPQDRQFILSSKKLLLSDSGFYLCAWAGFYGYTFGSGTRLTVV.

V gene TRBV10-3 combines with J gene TRBJ1-1; 7 bases agree with TRBD1. Germline V gene data show CDR1 as ENHRY and CDR2 as SYGVKD. The CDR3 is made up of 14 amino acids. Trimming at V came to 6 bases and at J to 1 base, leaving 5 bases not matched to a gene. The CDR3, as DNA: TGTGCCATCAGCCAACAGGGGCCGAACACTGAAGCTTTCTTT. Its protein product is CAISQQGPNTEAFF.

The V and J genes are TRBV30 and TRBJ1-1; D is unresolved. V lost 0 bases, J lost 1 base, and 6 bases lay in between. The CDR3 contains 13 residues. The V gene's germline CDR1 is GTSNPN and CDR2 SVGIG (reference sequence). The CDR3 coding sequence is TGTGCCTGGAGTGTACGGGGGAACACTGAAGCTTTCTTT. Residues: CAWSVRGNTEAFF.

This chain links TRBV18 with TRBJ2-2, with D possibly being TRBD2 (6 bases). The CDR3 is made up of 18 amino acids. The germline gives CDR1 KGHSH, CDR2 LQKENI. The V and J ends lost 0 bases and 7 bases respectively, with 21 bases between them. The DNA for the CDR3 is TGTGCCAGCTCACCACCGTCACACACCTCCGTGGGAGGCGGGGAGCTGTTTTTT. It encodes CASSPPSHTSVGGGELFF.

V is TRBV28 and J is TRBJ2-6; 7 nucleotides align to TRBD1. This CDR3 region has 15 residues. Germline CDR1 is MDHEN and CDR2 is SYDVKM. Trimming at V came to 6 bases and at J to 4 bases, leaving 6 bases not matched to a gene. The CDR3 DNA reads TGTGCCAGCAGCCGCAGGGGGTCAGGGGCCAACGTCCTGACTTTC. This encodes CASSRRGSGANVLTF.

Here the CDR3 reads CASRSGNTIYF. In DNA form, the CDR3 reads TGTGCCAGCCGCTCTGGAAACACCATATATTTT. The rearrangement links TRBV12-3 or TRBV12-4 to TRBJ1-3, with D uncertain. The CDR3 spans 11 residues. V lost 8 bases to trimming and J lost 0 bases, with 2 bases between them.

This rearrangement joins TRBV5-1 to TRBJ1-1, with D possibly being TRBD1 (6 bases). The CDR3 runs 14 residues. Per the germline V gene, CDR1 is SGHRS and CDR2 is YFSETQ. V dropped 6 bases and J dropped 1 base, with 13 bases sitting between them. The CDR3 sequence: CASNSGHPNTEAFF. The CDR3 DNA follows: TGCGCCAGCAACTCGGGACACCCGAACACTGAAGCTTTCTTT.

This clone was seen only a few times. The chain couples TRBV5-1 to TRBJ1-2, with TRBD1 as a possible D gene (6 bases). In germline, CDR1 is SGHRS, CDR2 YFSETQ. V was shortened by 0 bases and J by 2 bases, with 8 bases between the two germline ends. The CDR3 is 14 amino acids. CDR3 coding DNA: TGCGCCAGCAGCTTGGATCAGGGGAACTATGGCTACACCTTC. Amino acid sequence: CASSLDQGNYGYTF.

This chain connects TRBV3-1 (or the pseudogene TRBV3-2) to TRBJ1-2, with 9 bases that match TRBD1. V gave up 4 bases and J gave up 7 bases; unmatched junction bases: 7. Germline V gene data show CDR1 as LGHDT and CDR2 as YNNKEL (reference sequence). The CDR3 has 14 residues. The CDR3 sequence is CASSPRDRVSGYTF. The CDR3 bases are TGTGCCAGCAGCCCCCGGGACAGGGTGTCTGGCTACACCTTC.

V and J are TRBV29-1 and TRBJ2-7, with 10 bases lining up with TRBD2. CDR3 length equals 13 residues. Trimming took 5 bases from V and 7 from J; bases not matched to a gene: 8. Germline V lookup: CDR1 SQVTM, CDR2 ANQGSEA. The CDR3 coding sequence is TGCAGCGTTACTAGCGGGGCCCTAGGAGAGCAGTACTTC. It encodes CSVTSGALGEQYF.

CDR3 protein: CASTDPGGITDTQYF. Written as DNA, the CDR3 is TGTGCCAGCACCGATCCGGGGGGCATCACAGATACGCAGTATTTT. This chain uses TRBV6-5 with TRBJ2-3, with TRBD2 as a possible D gene (7 bases). This CDR3 has 15 amino acids. V lost 7 bases and J lost 2, with 16 bases in between. Per the germline V gene, CDR1 is MNHEY and CDR2 is SVGAGI.

The chain joins TRBV7-9 to TRBJ1-4, with TRBD1 matching over 9 bases. Germline V CDR1 and CDR2: SEHNR, FQNEAQ (reference sequence). The CDR3 consists of 14 residues. J was trimmed by 7 bases and V by 10 bases; bases with no gene match: 10. The CDR3 coding sequence is TGTGCCATCACTCCGGGACAGGGCTTTGAAAAACTGTTTTTT. Translated, it gives CAITPGQGFEKLFF.

This clone came up a few times. This chain joins TRBV2 and TRBJ2-6; TRBD2 matches at 8 bases. V shed 7 bases, J shed 0 bases, and the junction held 8 bases outside the gene matches. Germline CDR1 is SNHLY and CDR2 is FYNNEI. The CDR3 loop spans 17 amino acids. CDR3 sequence (DNA): TGTGCCAGCAAATTCGGGCGGGGGGCCTCTGGGGCCAACGTCCTGACTTTC. Translation: CASKFGRGASGANVLTF.

The gene calls are TRBV5-1 and TRBJ2-5, with TRBD1 as a possible D gene (6 bases). Germline V gene sequence: CDR1 SGHRS, CDR2 YFSETQ. The CDR3 length is 13 residues. Trimming stripped 7 bases from V and 1 base from J, with 11 bases between. The CDR3 sequence is CASRTATQETQYF. Written as DNA, the CDR3 is TGCGCCAGCCGGACAGCTACCCAAGAGACCCAGTACTTC. Filled out from reference TRBV5-1 and TRBJ2-5, the complete variable domain reads KAGVTQTPRYLIKTRGQQVTLSCSPISGHRSVSWYQQTPGQGLQFLFEYFSETQRNKGNFPGRFSGRQFSNSRSEMNVSTLELGDSALYLCASRTATQETQYFGPGTRLLVL.

This clone was observed a few times. The sample has other DNA sequences that encode this CDR3 too. The J gene is TRBJ1-1, the V gene TRBV3-1 (or the pseudogene TRBV3-2); TRBD1 agrees at 8 bases. This CDR3 is 14 amino acids long. The V segment lost 3 bases and the J segment 1 base; nucleotides outside the gene matches: 1. The germline V gene encodes CDR1 LGHDT and CDR2 YNNKEL (reference sequence). CDR3 sequence (DNA): TGTGCCAGCAGCCATGGGACAGGGAACACTGAAGCTTTCTTT. Translation: CASSHGTGNTEAFF.

V and J are TRBV27 and TRBJ2-7; D might be TRBD2 (6 bases). In germline, CDR1 is MNHEY, CDR2 SMNVEV (reference sequence). The CDR3 consists of 15 residues. The ends were cut back, 5 bases at V and 2 bases at J, with 16 bases in the middle. CDR3: CASSPGLGGAYEQYF. CDR3 in DNA: TGTGCCAGCAGTCCTGGGCTGGGGGGAGCCTACGAGCAGTACTTC.

The chain couples TRBV6-6 to TRBJ1-1, with no clear D. Germline V gives CDR1 MNHNY, CDR2 SVGAGI (reference sequence). The CDR3 contains 13 residues. Trimming pared 7 bases from V and 1 base from J, leaving 10 bases between. CDR3 DNA sequence: TGTGCCAGCAAAACGACAAGGAACACTGAAGCTTTCTTT. This gives the protein CASKTTRNTEAFF.